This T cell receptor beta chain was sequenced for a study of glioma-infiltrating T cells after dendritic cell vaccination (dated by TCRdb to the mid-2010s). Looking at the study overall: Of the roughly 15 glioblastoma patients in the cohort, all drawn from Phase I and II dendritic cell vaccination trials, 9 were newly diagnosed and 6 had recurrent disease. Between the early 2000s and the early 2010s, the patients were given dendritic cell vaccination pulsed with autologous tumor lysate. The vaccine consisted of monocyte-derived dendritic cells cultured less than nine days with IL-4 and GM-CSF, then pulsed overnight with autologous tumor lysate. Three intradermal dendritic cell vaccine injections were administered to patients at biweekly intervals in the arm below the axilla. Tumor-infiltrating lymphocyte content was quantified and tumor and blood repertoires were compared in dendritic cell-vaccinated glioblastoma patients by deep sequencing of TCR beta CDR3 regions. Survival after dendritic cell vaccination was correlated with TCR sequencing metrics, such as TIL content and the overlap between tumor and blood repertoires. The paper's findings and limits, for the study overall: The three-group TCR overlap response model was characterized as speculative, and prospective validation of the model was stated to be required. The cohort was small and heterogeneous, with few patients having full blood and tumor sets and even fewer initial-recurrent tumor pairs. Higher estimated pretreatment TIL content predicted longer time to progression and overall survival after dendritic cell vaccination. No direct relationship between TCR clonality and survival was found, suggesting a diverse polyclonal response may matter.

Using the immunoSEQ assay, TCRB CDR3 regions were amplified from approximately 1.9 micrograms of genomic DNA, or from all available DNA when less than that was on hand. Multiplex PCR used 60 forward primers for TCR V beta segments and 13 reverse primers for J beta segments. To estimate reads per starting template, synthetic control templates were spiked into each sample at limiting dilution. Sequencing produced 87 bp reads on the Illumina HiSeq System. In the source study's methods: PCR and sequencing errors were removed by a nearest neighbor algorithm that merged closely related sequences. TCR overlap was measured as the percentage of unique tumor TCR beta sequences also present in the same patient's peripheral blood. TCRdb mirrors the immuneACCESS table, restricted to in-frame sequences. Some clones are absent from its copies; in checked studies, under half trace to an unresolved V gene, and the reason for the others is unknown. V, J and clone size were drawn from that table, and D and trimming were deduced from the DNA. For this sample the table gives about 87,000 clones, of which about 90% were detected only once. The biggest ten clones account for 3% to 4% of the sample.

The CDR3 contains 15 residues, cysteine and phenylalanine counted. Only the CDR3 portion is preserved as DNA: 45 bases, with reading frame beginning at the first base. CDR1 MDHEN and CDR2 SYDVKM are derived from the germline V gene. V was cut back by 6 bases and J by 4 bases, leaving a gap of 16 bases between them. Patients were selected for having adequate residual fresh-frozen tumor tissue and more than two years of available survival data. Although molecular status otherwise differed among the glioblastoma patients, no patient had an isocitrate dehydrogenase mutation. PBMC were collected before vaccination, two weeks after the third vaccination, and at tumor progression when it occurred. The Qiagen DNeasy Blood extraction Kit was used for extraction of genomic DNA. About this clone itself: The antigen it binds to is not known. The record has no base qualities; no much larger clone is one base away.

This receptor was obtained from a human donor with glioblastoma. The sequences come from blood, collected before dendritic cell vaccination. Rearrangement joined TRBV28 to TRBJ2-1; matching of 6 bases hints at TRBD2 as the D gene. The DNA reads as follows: TGTGCCAGCAGCGGCAATTTAGCGGTATACAATGAGCAGTTCTTC. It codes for CASSGNLAVYNEQFF.